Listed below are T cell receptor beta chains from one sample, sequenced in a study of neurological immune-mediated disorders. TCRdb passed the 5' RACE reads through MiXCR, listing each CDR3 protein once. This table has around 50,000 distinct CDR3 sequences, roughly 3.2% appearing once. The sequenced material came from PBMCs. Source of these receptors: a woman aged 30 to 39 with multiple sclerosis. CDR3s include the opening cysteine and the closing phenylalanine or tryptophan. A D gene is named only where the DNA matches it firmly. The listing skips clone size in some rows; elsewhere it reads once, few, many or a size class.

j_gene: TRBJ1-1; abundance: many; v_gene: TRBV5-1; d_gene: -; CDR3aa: CASSPEWGTEAFF; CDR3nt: TGCGCCAGCAGCCCCGAATGGGGCACTGAAGCTTTCTTT
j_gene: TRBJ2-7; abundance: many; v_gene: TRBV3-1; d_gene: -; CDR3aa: CASARQGSGEQYF; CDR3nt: TGTGCCAGCGCGAGACAGGGTAGCGGCGAGCAGTACTTC
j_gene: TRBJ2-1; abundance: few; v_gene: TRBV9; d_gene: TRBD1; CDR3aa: CASSVGTGGSGGSSYNEQFF; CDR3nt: TGTGCCAGCAGCGTAGGCACAGGGGGCTCTGGCGGGAGCTCCTACAATGAGCAGTTCTTC
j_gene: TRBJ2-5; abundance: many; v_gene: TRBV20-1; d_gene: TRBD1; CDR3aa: CSAVTGGGGQETQYF; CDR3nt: TGCAGTGCAGTCACAGGGGGCGGGGGCCAAGAGACCCAGTACTTC
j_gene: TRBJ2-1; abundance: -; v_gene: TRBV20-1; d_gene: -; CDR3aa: CSAPHPTSWEQFF; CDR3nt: TGCAGTGCTCCACACCCAACTAGTTGGGAGCAGTTCTTC
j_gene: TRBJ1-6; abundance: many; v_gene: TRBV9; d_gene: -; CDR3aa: CASSYRDGDSPLNF; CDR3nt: TGTGCCAGCAGCTACCGGGACGGAGATTCACCCCTCAACTTT
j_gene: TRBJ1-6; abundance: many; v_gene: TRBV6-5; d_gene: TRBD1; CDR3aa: CASSRNRDRGQLSYNSPLHF; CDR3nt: TGTGCCAGCAGTAGAAACCGGGACAGGGGGCAATTATCCTATAATTCACCCCTCCACTTT
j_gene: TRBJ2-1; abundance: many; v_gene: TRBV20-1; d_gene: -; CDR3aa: CSAIGVSGGSEQFF; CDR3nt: TGCAGTGCTATTGGGGTTTCAGGGGGGAGTGAGCAGTTCTTC
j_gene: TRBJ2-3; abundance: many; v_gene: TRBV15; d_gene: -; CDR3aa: CATRGGGQTDTQYF; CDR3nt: TGTGCCACCAGGGGGGGGGGCCAAACAGATACGCAGTATTTT
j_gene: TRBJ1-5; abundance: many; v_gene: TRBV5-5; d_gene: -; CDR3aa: CASSLSGEGQPQNF; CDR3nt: TGTGCCAGCAGCTTGTCTGGGGAAGGTCAGCCCCAGAATTTT
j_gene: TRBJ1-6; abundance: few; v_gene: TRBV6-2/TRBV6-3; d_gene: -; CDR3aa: CASSPNRDTYNSPLHF; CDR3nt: TGTGCCAGCAGCCCAAACAGGGACACCTATAATTCACCCCTCCACTTT